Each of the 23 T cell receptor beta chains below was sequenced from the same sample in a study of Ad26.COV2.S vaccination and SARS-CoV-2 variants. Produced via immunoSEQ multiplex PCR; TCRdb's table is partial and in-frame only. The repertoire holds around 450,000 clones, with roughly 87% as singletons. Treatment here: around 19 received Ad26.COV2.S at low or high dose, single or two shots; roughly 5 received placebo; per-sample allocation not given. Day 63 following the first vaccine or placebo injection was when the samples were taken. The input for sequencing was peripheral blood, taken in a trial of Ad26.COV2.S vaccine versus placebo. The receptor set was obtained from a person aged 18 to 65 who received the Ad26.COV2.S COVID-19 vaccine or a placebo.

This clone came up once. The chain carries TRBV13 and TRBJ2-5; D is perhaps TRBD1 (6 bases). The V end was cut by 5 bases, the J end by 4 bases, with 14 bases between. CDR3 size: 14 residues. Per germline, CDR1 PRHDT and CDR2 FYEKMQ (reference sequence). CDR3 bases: TGTGCCAGCAGCAACAGGGCCGGGCGAGAGACCCAGTACTTC. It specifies CASSNRAGRETQYF.

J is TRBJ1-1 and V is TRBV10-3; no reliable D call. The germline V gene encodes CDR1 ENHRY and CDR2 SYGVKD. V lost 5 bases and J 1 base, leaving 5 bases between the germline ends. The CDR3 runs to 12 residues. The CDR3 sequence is CAISPGNTEAFF. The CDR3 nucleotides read TGTGCCATCAGTCCGGGGAACACTGAAGCTTTCTTT.

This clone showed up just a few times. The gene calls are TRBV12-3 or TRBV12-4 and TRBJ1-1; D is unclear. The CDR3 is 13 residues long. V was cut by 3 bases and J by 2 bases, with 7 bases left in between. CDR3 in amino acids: CASSFSDNTEAFF. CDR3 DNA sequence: TGTGCCAGCAGTTTCAGTGATAACACTGAAGCTTTCTTT.

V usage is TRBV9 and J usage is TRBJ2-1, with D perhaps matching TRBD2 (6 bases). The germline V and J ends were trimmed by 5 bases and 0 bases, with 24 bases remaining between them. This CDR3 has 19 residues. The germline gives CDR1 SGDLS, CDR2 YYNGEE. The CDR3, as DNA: TGTGCCAGCAGTGAGACTAGTCAATTTGGTAGTAGCTCCTACAATGAGCAGTTCTTC. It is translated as CASSETSQFGSSSYNEQFF.

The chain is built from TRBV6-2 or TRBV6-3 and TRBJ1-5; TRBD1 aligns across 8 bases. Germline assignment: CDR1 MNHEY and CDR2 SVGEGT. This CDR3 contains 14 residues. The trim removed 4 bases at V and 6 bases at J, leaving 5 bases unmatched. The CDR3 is CASSSRTGIQPQHF. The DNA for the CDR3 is TGTGCCAGCAGTTCCAGGACAGGGATTCAGCCCCAGCATTTT.

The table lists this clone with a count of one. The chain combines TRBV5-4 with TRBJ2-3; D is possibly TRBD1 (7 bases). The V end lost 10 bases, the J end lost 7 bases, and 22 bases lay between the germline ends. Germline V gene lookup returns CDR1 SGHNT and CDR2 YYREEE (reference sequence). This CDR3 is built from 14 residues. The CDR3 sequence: CASGGGQSIHTQYF. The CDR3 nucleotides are TGTGCCTCCGGAGGGGGACAGTCTATACATACGCAGTATTTT.

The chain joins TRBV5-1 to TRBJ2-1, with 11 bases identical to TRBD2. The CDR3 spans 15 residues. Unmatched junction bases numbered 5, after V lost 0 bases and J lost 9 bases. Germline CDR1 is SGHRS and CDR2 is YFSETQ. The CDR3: CASSLDSGRVFEQFF. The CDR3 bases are TGCGCCAGCAGCTTGGATAGCGGGAGGGTATTTGAGCAGTTCTTC.

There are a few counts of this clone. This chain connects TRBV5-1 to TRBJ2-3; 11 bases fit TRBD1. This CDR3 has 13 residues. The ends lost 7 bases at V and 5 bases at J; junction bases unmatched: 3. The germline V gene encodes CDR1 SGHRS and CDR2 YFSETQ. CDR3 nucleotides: TGCGCCAGCGGACAGGGGGCTGAAGATACGCAGTATTTT. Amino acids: CASGQGAEDTQYF. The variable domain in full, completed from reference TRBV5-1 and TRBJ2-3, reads KAGVTQTPRYLIKTRGQQVTLSCSPISGHRSVSWYQQTPGQGLQFLFEYFSETQRNKGNFPGRFSGRQFSNSRSEMNVSTLELGDSALYLCASGQGAEDTQYFGPGTRLTVL.

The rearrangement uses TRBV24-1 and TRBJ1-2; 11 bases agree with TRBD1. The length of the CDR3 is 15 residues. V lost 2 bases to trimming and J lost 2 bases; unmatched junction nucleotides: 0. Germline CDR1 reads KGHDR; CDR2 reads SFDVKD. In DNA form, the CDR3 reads TGTGCCACCAGTGATTGGGACAGGGGGAACTATGGCTACACCTTC. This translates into CATSDWDRGNYGYTF.

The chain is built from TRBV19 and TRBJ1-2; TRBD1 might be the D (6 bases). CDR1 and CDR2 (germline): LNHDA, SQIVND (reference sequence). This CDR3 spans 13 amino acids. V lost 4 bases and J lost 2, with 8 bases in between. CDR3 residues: CASSTDRNYGYTF. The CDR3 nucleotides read TGTGCCAGTAGTACAGACAGGAACTATGGCTACACCTTC.

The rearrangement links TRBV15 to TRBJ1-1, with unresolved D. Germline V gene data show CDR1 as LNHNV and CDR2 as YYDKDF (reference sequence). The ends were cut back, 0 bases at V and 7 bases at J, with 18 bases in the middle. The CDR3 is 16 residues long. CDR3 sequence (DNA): TGTGCCACCAGCAGAGATCGGAAGATCCACCGGAGTGAAGCTTTCTTT. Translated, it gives CATSRDRKIHRSEAFF.

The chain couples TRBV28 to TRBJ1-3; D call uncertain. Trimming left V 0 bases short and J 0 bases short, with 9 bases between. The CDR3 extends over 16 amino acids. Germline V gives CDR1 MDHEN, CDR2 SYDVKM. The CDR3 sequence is CASSLWAGSSGNTIYF. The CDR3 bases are TGTGCCAGCAGTTTATGGGCGGGCAGCTCTGGAAACACCATATATTTT.

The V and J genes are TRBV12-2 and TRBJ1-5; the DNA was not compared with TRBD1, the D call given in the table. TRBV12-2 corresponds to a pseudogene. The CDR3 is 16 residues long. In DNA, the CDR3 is TGTGCAAGTCGCTCCTTGGGGCCGAGAGGGGGTCAGCCCCAGCATTTT. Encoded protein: CASRSLGPRGGQPQHF.

DNA of the CDR3: TGTGCCAGCAGCTTAGTAGGAGGTCTCCAAGAGACCCAGTACTTC. This codes for CASSLVGGLQETQYF. The chain couples TRBV11-2 to TRBJ2-5; a possible D gene is TRBD2 (5 bases). Germline V gene data show CDR1 as SGHAT and CDR2 as FQNNGV. This CDR3 is built from 15 residues. V shed 1 base and J shed 1 base, with 10 bases lying between them.

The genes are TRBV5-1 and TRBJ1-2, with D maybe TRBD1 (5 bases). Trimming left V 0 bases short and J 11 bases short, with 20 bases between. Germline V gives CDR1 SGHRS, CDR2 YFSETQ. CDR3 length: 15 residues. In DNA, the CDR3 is TGCGCCAGCAGCTTGGAGGCAGGTGGTCGGGGGAGTTACACCTTC. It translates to CASSLEAGGRGSYTF. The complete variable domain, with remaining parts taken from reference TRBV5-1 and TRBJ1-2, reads KAGVTQTPRYLIKTRGQQVTLSCSPISGHRSVSWYQQTPGQGLQFLFEYFSETQRNKGNFPGRFSGRQFSNSRSEMNVSTLELGDSALYLCASSLEAGGRGSYTFGSGTRLTVV.

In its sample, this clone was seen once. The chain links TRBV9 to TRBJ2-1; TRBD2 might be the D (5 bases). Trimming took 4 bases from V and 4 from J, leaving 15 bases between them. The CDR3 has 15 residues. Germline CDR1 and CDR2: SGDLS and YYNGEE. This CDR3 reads CASSIQDWRYNEQFF. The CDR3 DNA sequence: TGTGCCAGCAGCATCCAAGACTGGAGGTACAATGAGCAGTTCTTC. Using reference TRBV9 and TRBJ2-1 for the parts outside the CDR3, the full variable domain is DSGVTQTPKHLITATGQRVTLRCSPRSGDLSVYWYQQSLDQGLQFLIQYYNGEERAKGNILERFSAQQFPDLHSELNLSSLELGDSALYFCASSIQDWRYNEQFFGPGTRLTVL.

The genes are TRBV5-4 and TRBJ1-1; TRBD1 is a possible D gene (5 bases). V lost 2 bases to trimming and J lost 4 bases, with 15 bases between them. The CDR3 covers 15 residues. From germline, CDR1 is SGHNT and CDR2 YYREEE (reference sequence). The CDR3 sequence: CASSFGSRVSTEAFF. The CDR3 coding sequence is TGTGCCAGCAGCTTTGGTAGCAGGGTGAGCACTGAAGCTTTCTTT.

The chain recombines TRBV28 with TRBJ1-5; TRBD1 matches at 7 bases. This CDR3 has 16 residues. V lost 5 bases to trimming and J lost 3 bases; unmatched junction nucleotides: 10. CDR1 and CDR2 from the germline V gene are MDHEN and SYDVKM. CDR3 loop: CASSRSDRVDNQPQHF. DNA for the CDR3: TGTGCCAGCAGTCGAAGCGACAGGGTGGACAATCAGCCCCAGCATTTT.

As DNA, the CDR3 is TGCAGTGCTCAGGGTTCCTATGGCTACACCTTC. The encoded protein is CSAQGSYGYTF. This chain connects TRBV20-1 to TRBJ1-2; D is perhaps TRBD1 (5 bases). The CDR3 runs to 11 residues. Trimming removed 5 bases from V and 4 bases from J, with 8 bases in between. Germline lookup yields CDR1 DFQATT and CDR2 SNEGSKA (reference sequence).

The CDR3 bases are TGTGCCAGCAGCGAAGGGGGCTTGGGGGAAAAACTGTTTTTT. It is translated as CASSEGGLGEKLFF. This chain joins TRBV5-6 and TRBJ1-4; 7 bases are a match to TRBD1. The CDR3 extends over 14 amino acids. Trimming cost V 4 bases and J 8 bases; bases outside gene matches: 8. Germline V gene data show CDR1 as SGHDT and CDR2 as YYEEEE.

This CDR3 is CASSQSGGRVSPLHF. The CDR3 coding sequence is TGTGCCAGCAGCCAATCGGGGGGGCGAGTTTCACCCCTCCACTTT. The chain links TRBV3-1 (or the pseudogene TRBV3-2) to TRBJ1-6, with a tentative D call TRBD1 (6 bases). The CDR3 contains 15 residues. V shed 2 bases and J shed 9 bases, with 14 bases lying between them. Per germline, CDR1 LGHDT and CDR2 YNNKEL (reference sequence).

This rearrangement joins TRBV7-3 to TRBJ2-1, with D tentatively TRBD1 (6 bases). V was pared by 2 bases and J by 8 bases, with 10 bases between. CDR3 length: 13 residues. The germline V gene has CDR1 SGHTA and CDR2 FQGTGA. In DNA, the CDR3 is TGTGCCAGCAGCTTATTTGACAGGCATGAGCAGTTCTTC. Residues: CASSLFDRHEQFF.

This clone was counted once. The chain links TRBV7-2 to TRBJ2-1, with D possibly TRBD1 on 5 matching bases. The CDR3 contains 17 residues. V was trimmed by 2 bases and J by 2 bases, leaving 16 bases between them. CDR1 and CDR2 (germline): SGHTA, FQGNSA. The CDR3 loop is CASSLTSQVGPYNEQFF. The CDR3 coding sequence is TGTGCCAGCAGCTTAACCAGCCAGGTGGGGCCCTACAATGAGCAGTTCTTC.